This TCR beta chain was sequenced for a study of T cells in Graves' hyperthyroidism and ophthalmopathy. The table lists this clonotype with a few counts. Using RNA transcripts as the source, TCR beta CDR3 regions were amplified. Researchers ran a first-round RT-PCR on the TCR CDR3 using the HTBI primer set. TCRdb itself ran the multiplex PCR reads through MiXCR, one entry per CDR3 protein. The sample includes some 720,000 distinct CDR3 sequences, around 17% of them seen just once. Thyroid ultrasound and orbital computed tomography, with clinical symptoms and serum thyroxine and TRAb, informed diagnoses. It was 8 to 10 ml of fresh peripheral blood that supplied the PBMCs. Germline CDR1 is SEHNR and CDR2 is FQNEAQ (reference sequence). The CDR3 length is 16 residues. Unmatched junction bases numbered 9, after V lost 5 bases and J lost 3 bases.

Material for sequencing was blood. The chain recombines TRBV7-9 with TRBJ2-5; 10 nucleotides agree with TRBD1. The TCR originated in a man between 18 and 29 years old with Graves' hyperthyroidism. CDR3 in DNA: TGTGCCAGCAGCCGCCCCGGACAGGGGGGTGAAGAGACCCAGTACTTC. Protein: CASSRPGQGGEETQYF.